This entry concerns a single TCR beta chain. Its antigen is not identified. Germline-derived CDR1 and CDR2 are SQVTM and ANQGSEA. CDR3 length: 13 residues. The data are from a study of T cell repertoires in cytomegalovirus infection. About the research overall: Matching HLA type, along with CMV infection, was indicated by public TCR beta signatures.

TCRdb passed the reads through MiXCR, listing each CDR3 protein once. The sample yields roughly 990,000 distinct CDR3 sequences, less than 40% seen once. This TCR was sampled from a human donor in good health (CMV status not recorded). Some clones in this sample may be carry-over from other donors' samples. Source: cultured CD8+ T cells from PBMCs, taken from culture after CMV antigen stimulation. V gene TRBV29-1 combines with J gene TRBJ2-2; D is unresolved. The CDR3 loop reads CGWIEVDAGELFF. As DNA, the CDR3 is TGCGGGTGGATCGAGGTAGACGCCGGGGAGCTGTTTTTT.